This T cell receptor (beta chain) was observed in a study of CD8 T cells in Susac syndrome. Study at large: At the time their blood was drawn, patients with Susac syndrome were either therapy-naive, on corticosteroids (with some of them also receiving intravenous immunoglobulin), or on intravenous immunoglobulin alone.

In Susac syndrome patients, recently defined diagnostic criteria for definite or probable disease were met. TEMRA cells were FACS-enriched, unlike CD8+ and CD4+ T cells, which were negatively isolated. General study results and limits: Clonal expansion was present among Susac CD8+ cells. This expansion reached its peak in TEMRA cells and in active patients.

With random hexamers, roughly 0.45 to 1 ug RNA was reverse transcribed. TCRdb called the immunoSEQ multiplex PCR reads again in MiXCR, with one record for every CDR3 protein. The sample includes fewer than 140,000 distinct CDR3 sequences, around 94% of them seen just once. Trimming removed 5 bases at V and 5 bases at J, with 12 bases between. CDR3 length equals 13 residues. Per the germline V gene, CDR1 is MNHEY and CDR2 is SVGAGI. Comment on this clonotype: The antigen remains unidentified.

The rearrangement uses TRBV6-5 and TRBJ1-1, with no clear D. The sequenced material came from CD8+ T cells from PBMCs. This TCR derives from a human donor with Susac syndrome. The CDR3 coding sequence is TGTGCCAGCAGTGCCGATAGTCTAACTGAAGCTTTCTTT. Its translation: CASSADSLTEAFF.